This T cell receptor (beta chain) was profiled in a study of radiation and T cells in renal cell carcinoma. Specified time point: blood 4 weeks post-SBRT, at nephrectomy. Treatment in this sample: 15 Gy SBRT to primary tumor, nephrectomy 4 weeks later. Clones were sequenced by immunoSEQ multiplex PCR, and TCRdb holds only the in-frame ones, with some missing. This sample has roughly 100,000 clones, with about 79% found just once. The CDR3 contains 16 residues. The chain uses TRBV21-1 and TRBJ2-2. TRBV21-1 counts as a pseudogene. The sequencing used blood, collected from a patient whose treatment included radiotherapy and nephrectomy. The sequence came from a man in his sixties with renal cell carcinoma. In DNA form, the CDR3 reads TGTGCCAGCAGCAAAGGGAAGGGCGCGAACACCGGGGAGCTGTTTTTT. The encoded protein is CASSKGKGANTGELFF.